This TCR beta chain came from a study of T cell responses to AZD1222 COVID-19 vaccine. Study-level results: Vaccine-associated CD4 TCRs ranged over spike, dominating at 160-218 and 743-854. Two AZD1222 administrations were followed by greater Spike-specific TCR breadth and depth. Unmutated regions of variants are reportedly targeted by nearly half of spike-specific TCRs. The sample set comprised mostly white British donors with more females, and clonal diversity was possibly underestimated.

The repertoire was sequenced with immunoSEQ multiplex PCR; TCRdb's copy has only in-frame clones and lacks some. The data contain over 100,000 clones, 75% to 90% of them seen just once; the ten biggest clones take up approximately 5%. V was shortened by 2 bases and J by 0 bases, with 8 bases between the two germline ends. Germline CDR1 reads KGHSH; CDR2 reads LQKENI. CDR3 length: 15 residues. A few counts support this clone. Its cognate antigen is unknown. The source of this sequence is an adult in good health. The genes are TRBV18 and TRBJ1-3, with TRBD1 as a possible D gene (5 bases). The material sequenced was peripheral blood, taken on day 0 of AZD1222 vaccination. CDR3 sequence reads: CASSPTQGSGNTIYF. CDR3 nucleotides: TGTGCCAGCTCACCAACGCAGGGCTCTGGAAACACCATATATTTT.